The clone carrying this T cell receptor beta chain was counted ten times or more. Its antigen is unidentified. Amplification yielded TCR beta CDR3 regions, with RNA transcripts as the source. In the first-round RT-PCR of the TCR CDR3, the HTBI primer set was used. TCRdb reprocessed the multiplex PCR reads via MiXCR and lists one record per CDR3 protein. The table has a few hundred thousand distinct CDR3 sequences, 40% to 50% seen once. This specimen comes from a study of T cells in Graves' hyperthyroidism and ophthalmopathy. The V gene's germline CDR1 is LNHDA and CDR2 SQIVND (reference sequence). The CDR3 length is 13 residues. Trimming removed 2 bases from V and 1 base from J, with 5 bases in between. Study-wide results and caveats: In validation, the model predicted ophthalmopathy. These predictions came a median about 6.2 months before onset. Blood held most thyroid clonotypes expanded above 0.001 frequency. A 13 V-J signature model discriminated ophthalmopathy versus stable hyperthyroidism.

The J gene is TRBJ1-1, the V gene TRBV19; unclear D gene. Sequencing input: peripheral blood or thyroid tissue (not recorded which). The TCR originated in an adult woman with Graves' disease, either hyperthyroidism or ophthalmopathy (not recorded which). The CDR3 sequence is CASSIWGNTEAFF. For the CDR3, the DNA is TGTGCCAGTAGTATATGGGGGAACACTGAAGCTTTCTTT.